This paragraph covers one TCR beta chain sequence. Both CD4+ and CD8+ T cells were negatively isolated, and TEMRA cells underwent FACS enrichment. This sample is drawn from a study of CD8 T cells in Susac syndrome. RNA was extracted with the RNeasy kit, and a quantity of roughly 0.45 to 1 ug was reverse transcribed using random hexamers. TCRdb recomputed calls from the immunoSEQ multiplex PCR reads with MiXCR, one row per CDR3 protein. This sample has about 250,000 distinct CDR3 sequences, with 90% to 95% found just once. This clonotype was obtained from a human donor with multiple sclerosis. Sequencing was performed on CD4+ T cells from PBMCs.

The DNA for the CDR3 is TGCAGCGTCGCCGGGGCAGAAGGCTACACCTTC. Translation gives CSVAGAEGYTF. This chain links TRBV29-1 with TRBJ1-2; possible D gene TRBD1, 5 bases. V was trimmed by 6 bases and J by 8 bases, leaving 13 bases between them. This CDR3 contains 11 residues. Germline V gene data show CDR1 as SQVTM and CDR2 as ANQGSEA.